Listed below are T cell receptor beta chains from one sample, sequenced in a study of neoadjuvant anti-PD-1 for oral cavity cancer. TCRdb's copy holds only in-frame clones and misses some; the assay was immunoSEQ multiplex PCR. The table lists about 12,000 clones, 65% of them singletons. The sequencing used PBMCs, collected before nivolumab (anti-PD-1) treatment. The receptors originated from a person aged 35 to 85 with oral cavity squamous cell carcinoma. The CDR3 runs from the conserved cysteine through the conserved F or W. Expanded clones get a size class; other rows say once, few or many, or leave the size out.

v_call,cdr3_length,clone_size,cdr3_aa
TRBV10-3,14,NA,CAISEGVVEETQYF
TRBV6-1,16,NA,CASSEGGAGANYGYTF
TRBV5-1,14,NA,CASSSTRGTDTQYF
TRBV14,15,few,CASSPQDARERGYTF
TRBV19,15,NA,CASSINYGSTTEAFF
TRBV30,16,NA,CAWSAPGRLFGAEAFF
TRBV6-5,16,NA,CASSYSGTGTNSPLHF
TRBV6-5,14,NA,CASSYGQGILGYTF
TRBV6-5,13,NA,CASSPTGGRGVHF
TRBV29-1,13,NA,CSETGNLYNEQFF
TRBV7-9,16,NA,CASSFYGQGTGNTIYF
TRBV19,16,NA,CASSISLGGEAGELFF
TRBV5-1,14,few,CASSLEWTTGELFF
TRBV2,14,NA,CASSKDRYPGELFF